The source of this T cell receptor beta chain is a study of PD-L1 blockade in urothelial cancer. About the research overall: A median roughly 130,000 T cells were found in blood samples.

The assay was immunoSEQ multiplex PCR, and TCRdb's table has in-frame clones only and misses some. This table holds 50,000 or so clones, about 80% found once. The clonotype originates from a man in his forties or fifties with urothelial cancer. The specimen comprised PBMCs, sampled around atezolizumab (anti-PD-L1) treatment.

The DNA of the CDR3 is TGTGCCAGCAGCTACCCGGGACTAGCGGGAGCGAACACCGGGGAGCTGTTTTTT. It translates to CASSYPGLAGANTGELFF. The chain has TRBV5-4 and TRBJ2-2; 14 nucleotides match TRBD2. The CDR3 totals 18 residues. The J segment lost 0 bases and the V segment lost 3 bases, leaving 4 bases of the junction unmatched. The V gene's germline CDR1 is SGHNT and CDR2 YYREEE (reference sequence).